This T cell receptor (beta chain) was captured by sequencing in a study of human T cells and chemical hapten exposure. V shed 4 bases and J 1 base; nucleotides not matched to a gene: 3. Germline-derived CDR1 and CDR2 are LGHDT and YNNKEL (reference sequence). CDR3 length: 15 amino acids. The authors extracted total RNA from unfractionated whole blood. For the library, individual cDNA molecules each received unique molecular identifiers. TCRdb reanalysed the reads using MiXCR and keeps one entry per CDR3 protein. The sample includes about 120,000 distinct CDR3 sequences, over 6.5% seen only once; the top ten take more than 1.3%.

The material sequenced was whole blood. This chain connects TRBV3-1 to TRBJ2-2, with TRBD2 identical over 7 bases. The TCR originated in a human donor in good health. Some clones in this sample may be carry-over from other donors' samples. CDR3 amino acids: CASSLGGMNTGELFF. The CDR3 coding sequence is TGTGCCAGCAGCCTGGGGGGGATGAACACCGGGGAGCTGTTTTTT.